These T cell receptor beta chains were read from a single sample in a study of T cells in Graves' hyperthyroidism and ophthalmopathy. MiXCR, run by TCRdb on the multiplex PCR reads, gives a single entry per CDR3 protein. The top ten clones hold 17% of a sample with fewer than 700,000 distinct CDR3 sequences, roughly 17% of them seen once. Sequencing used blood. These receptors were obtained from a young woman with Graves' ophthalmopathy. CDR3s include the opening cysteine and the closing phenylalanine or tryptophan. Fields, in order: D gene, J gene, CDR3 length, clone size, V gene, CDR3 protein, CDR3 DNA. D genes are given only for firm matches. The size entry is marked missing in some rows and otherwise reads once, few, many or a size class.

NA,TRBJ2-6,17,few,TRBV15,CATSTLPASSGANVLTF,TGTGCCACCAGCACCCTACCGGCGAGCTCTGGGGCCAACGTCCTGACTTTC
TRBD1,TRBJ1-5,14,many,TRBV28,CASRTTGGEKPQHF,TGTGCCAGCAGGACGACAGGGGGCGAGAAGCCCCAGCATTTT
NA,TRBJ2-1,10,NA,TRBV10-3,CAISVSEQFF,TGTGCCATCAGTGTCAGTGAGCAGTTCTTC
NA,TRBJ2-6,15,few,TRBV19,CATGNSISGANVLTF,TGTGCCACCGGCAACAGCATCTCTGGGGCCAACGTCCTGACCTTC
NA,TRBJ1-2,14,many,TRBV28,CASSLSGRLYGYTF,TGTGCCAGCAGTTTAAGCGGGAGACTCTATGGCTACACCTTC
TRBD2,TRBJ2-1,17,many,TRBV7-8,CASSLDSWAAGGNEQFF,TGTGCCAGCAGCTTAGACAGCTGGGCAGCGGGGGGTAATGAGCAGTTCTTC
TRBD1,TRBJ2-5,15,NA,TRBV5-5,CASSTWTGLTETQYF,TGTGCCAGCAGCACCTGGACAGGCCTGACGGAGACCCAGTACTTC
NA,TRBJ2-5,13,few,TRBV19,CASSICPQETQYF,TGTGCCAGTAGTATTTGCCCCCAGGAGACCCAGTACTTC
NA,TRBJ1-6,15,few,TRBV30,CAWSVTGLRRSPLHF,TGTGCCTGGAGTGTCACAGGCCTCCGTCGATCACCCCTCCACTTT
TRBD1,TRBJ2-7,14,many,TRBV28,CASSSTGGLYEQYF,TGTGCCAGCAGTTCAACAGGGGGCCTATACGAGCAGTACTTC
NA,TRBJ2-3,15,many,TRBV28,CASSTPPGVGDTQYF,TGTGCCAGCAGTACCCCCCCGGGAGTTGGAGATACGCAGTATTTT
NA,TRBJ1-5,15,many,TRBV27,CASSPGTLSNQPQHF,TGTGCCAGCAGCCCCGGGACCTTGAGCAATCAGCCCCAGCATTTT
NA,TRBJ2-1,15,NA,TRBV14,CASSQGQYPYNEQFF,TGTGCCAGCAGCCAAGGCCAGTACCCATACAATGAGCAGTTCTTC
NA,TRBJ1-1,16,many,TRBV20-1,CSATVIGRTMNTEAFF,TGCAGTGCTACGGTTATTGGACGGACTATGAACACTGAAGCTTTCTTT
TRBD2,TRBJ2-5,15,many,TRBV24-1,CATSELRDYEETQYF,TGTGCCACCAGTGAGCTTCGGGACTACGAGGAGACCCAGTACTTC
NA,TRBJ2-3,15,few,TRBV14,CASSQGGRVADTQYF,TGTGCCAGCAGCCAAGGAGGCAGGGTGGCAGATACGCAGTATTTT
TRBD1,TRBJ2-1,15,NA,TRBV28,CASSGGYRGLNEQFF,TGTGCCAGCAGTGGGGGGTACAGGGGGCTAAATGAGCAGTTCTTC
TRBD1,TRBJ1-1,18,many,TRBV18,CASSPVGGQGTTNTEAFF,TGTGCCAGCTCACCTGTTGGAGGACAGGGGACGACGAACACTGAAGCTTTCTTT
NA,TRBJ2-3,14,NA,TRBV5-1,CASSPDLRRDTQYF,TGCGCCAGCAGCCCCGATTTGAGGAGGGATACGCAGTATTTT
TRBD1,TRBJ1-5,15,many,TRBV3-1,CASSQEGTGNQPQHF,TGTGCCAGCAGCCAAGAGGGGACAGGCAATCAGCCCCAGCATTTT
NA,TRBJ1-5,18,NA,TRBV5-6,CASSPRGEGVLSGQPQHF,TGTGCCAGCAGCCCGCGGGGCGAAGGGGTCCTGTCGGGTCAGCCCCAGCATTTT
NA,TRBJ2-7,15,NA,TRBV6-1,CASSSYRTASYEQYF,TGTGCCAGCAGTTCCTATCGGACAGCCAGCTACGAGCAGTACTTC
NA,TRBJ2-7,12,many,TRBV6-5,CASSYKGHEQYF,TGTGCCAGCAGTTACAAGGGACACGAGCAGTACTTC
NA,TRBJ1-1,13,many,TRBV6-5,CASSYGRYTEAFF,TGTGCCAGCAGTTACGGCCGGTACACTGAAGCTTTCTTT
TRBD1,TRBJ2-1,16,many,TRBV27,CASSLKQLSQGDEQFF,TGTGCCAGCAGTTTAAAACAGTTGAGTCAGGGGGATGAGCAGTTCTTC
NA,TRBJ1-1,14,few,TRBV7-2,CASSIDHTLRRAFF,TGTGCCAGCAGTATAGACCACACGCTTAGGAGAGCTTTCTTT
TRBD1,TRBJ1-1,16,few,TRBV5-1,CASSLGGGGPNTEAFF,TGCGCCAGCAGCTTGGGAGGGGGCGGGCCGAACACTGAAGCTTTCTTT
TRBD1,TRBJ1-2,16,NA,TRBV7-8,CASSLAQTGAGYGYTF,TGTGCCAGCAGCTTAGCCCAGACAGGGGCCGGCTATGGCTACACCTTC
NA,TRBJ2-2,14,few,TRBV4-1,CASSQDSGSGELFF,TGCGCCAGCAGCCAAGATTCTGGGTCCGGGGAGCTGTTTTTT
NA,TRBJ1-2,15,many,TRBV28,CASTQQGLANYGYTF,TGTGCCAGCACCCAACAGGGTTTAGCTAACTATGGCTACACCTTC
NA,TRBJ1-5,14,many,TRBV12-3/TRBV12-4,CASRRQAGNQPQHF,TGTGCCAGCAGACGACAGGCTGGGAATCAGCCCCAGCATTTT
NA,TRBJ2-2,16,NA,TRBV7-6,CASTHHAEPRRGELFF,TGTGCCAGCACTCACCACGCGGAGCCGAGAAGGGGGGAGCTGTTTTTT
NA,TRBJ2-3,13,many,TRBV20-1,CSARVPPTDTQYF,TGCAGTGCTAGGGTCCCCCCCACAGATACGCAGTATTTT
NA,TRBJ2-7,16,NA,TRBV20-1,CSARDQAGALSYEQYF,TGCAGTGCTAGAGATCAGGCGGGGGCCCTCTCCTACGAGCAGTACTTC
NA,TRBJ2-7,16,many,TRBV7-2,CASSLGGTRAPYEQYF,TGTGCCAGCAGCTTAGGCGGGACGAGAGCTCCGTACGAGCAGTACTTC
NA,TRBJ2-2,15,many,TRBV7-2,CASSLSGWGTGELFF,TGTGCCAGCAGCTTAAGCGGCTGGGGCACCGGGGAGCTGTTTTTT
TRBD2,TRBJ2-7,16,many,TRBV28,CASRDGIAGGRYEQYF,TGTGCCAGCAGGGATGGAATAGCGGGGGGGCGGTACGAGCAGTACTTC
TRBD2,TRBJ2-7,13,many,TRBV29-1,CSVRSGTGYEQYF,TGCAGCGTTCGGAGCGGGACCGGCTACGAGCAGTACTTC
NA,TRBJ2-1,15,many,TRBV7-2,CASSFGMSSYNEQFF,TGTGCCAGCAGCTTCGGGATGAGCTCCTACAATGAGCAGTTCTTC
TRBD1,TRBJ1-3,16,few,TRBV18,CASSTNTGGSGNTIYF,TGTGCCAGCTCAACGAACACAGGGGGCAGTGGAAACACCATATATTTT
TRBD1,TRBJ1-1,17,NA,TRBV9,CASSSGTGWFRNTEAFF,TGTGCCAGCAGCTCCGGGACAGGGTGGTTTCGGAACACTGAAGCTTTCTTT
NA,TRBJ2-2,14,many,TRBV11-2,CASSAISGTGELFF,TGTGCCAGCAGCGCCATCTCAGGGACCGGGGAGCTGTTTTTT
NA,TRBJ1-6,13,NA,TRBV5-8,CASSISLNSPLHF,TGTGCCAGCAGCATTTCTTTAAATTCACCCCTCCACTTT
NA,TRBJ2-1,12,many,TRBV2,CAGGRGIDEQFF,TGTGCCGGGGGACGGGGAATCGATGAGCAGTTCTTC
NA,TRBJ1-2,14,NA,TRBV18,CASSTGLTNYGYTF,TGTGCCAGCTCAACGGGACTCACCAATTATGGCTACACCTTC
NA,TRBJ2-5,14,NA,TRBV30,CAWSYAGWSETQYF,TGTGCCTGGAGTTACGCGGGATGGTCGGAGACCCAGTACTTC
NA,TRBJ1-2,15,many,TRBV7-6,CASSLSPGWDYGYTF,TGTGCCAGCAGCTTAAGCCCGGGATGGGACTATGGCTACACCTTC
TRBD2,TRBJ2-2,14,NA,TRBV6-1,CASSQLAGPGELFF,TGTGCCAGCAGTCAACTAGCGGGTCCCGGGGAGCTGTTTTTT
NA,TRBJ2-3,16,few,TRBV5-1,CASSFGTFGSTDTQYF,TGCGCCAGCAGCTTCGGGACCTTTGGAAGCACAGATACGCAGTATTTT